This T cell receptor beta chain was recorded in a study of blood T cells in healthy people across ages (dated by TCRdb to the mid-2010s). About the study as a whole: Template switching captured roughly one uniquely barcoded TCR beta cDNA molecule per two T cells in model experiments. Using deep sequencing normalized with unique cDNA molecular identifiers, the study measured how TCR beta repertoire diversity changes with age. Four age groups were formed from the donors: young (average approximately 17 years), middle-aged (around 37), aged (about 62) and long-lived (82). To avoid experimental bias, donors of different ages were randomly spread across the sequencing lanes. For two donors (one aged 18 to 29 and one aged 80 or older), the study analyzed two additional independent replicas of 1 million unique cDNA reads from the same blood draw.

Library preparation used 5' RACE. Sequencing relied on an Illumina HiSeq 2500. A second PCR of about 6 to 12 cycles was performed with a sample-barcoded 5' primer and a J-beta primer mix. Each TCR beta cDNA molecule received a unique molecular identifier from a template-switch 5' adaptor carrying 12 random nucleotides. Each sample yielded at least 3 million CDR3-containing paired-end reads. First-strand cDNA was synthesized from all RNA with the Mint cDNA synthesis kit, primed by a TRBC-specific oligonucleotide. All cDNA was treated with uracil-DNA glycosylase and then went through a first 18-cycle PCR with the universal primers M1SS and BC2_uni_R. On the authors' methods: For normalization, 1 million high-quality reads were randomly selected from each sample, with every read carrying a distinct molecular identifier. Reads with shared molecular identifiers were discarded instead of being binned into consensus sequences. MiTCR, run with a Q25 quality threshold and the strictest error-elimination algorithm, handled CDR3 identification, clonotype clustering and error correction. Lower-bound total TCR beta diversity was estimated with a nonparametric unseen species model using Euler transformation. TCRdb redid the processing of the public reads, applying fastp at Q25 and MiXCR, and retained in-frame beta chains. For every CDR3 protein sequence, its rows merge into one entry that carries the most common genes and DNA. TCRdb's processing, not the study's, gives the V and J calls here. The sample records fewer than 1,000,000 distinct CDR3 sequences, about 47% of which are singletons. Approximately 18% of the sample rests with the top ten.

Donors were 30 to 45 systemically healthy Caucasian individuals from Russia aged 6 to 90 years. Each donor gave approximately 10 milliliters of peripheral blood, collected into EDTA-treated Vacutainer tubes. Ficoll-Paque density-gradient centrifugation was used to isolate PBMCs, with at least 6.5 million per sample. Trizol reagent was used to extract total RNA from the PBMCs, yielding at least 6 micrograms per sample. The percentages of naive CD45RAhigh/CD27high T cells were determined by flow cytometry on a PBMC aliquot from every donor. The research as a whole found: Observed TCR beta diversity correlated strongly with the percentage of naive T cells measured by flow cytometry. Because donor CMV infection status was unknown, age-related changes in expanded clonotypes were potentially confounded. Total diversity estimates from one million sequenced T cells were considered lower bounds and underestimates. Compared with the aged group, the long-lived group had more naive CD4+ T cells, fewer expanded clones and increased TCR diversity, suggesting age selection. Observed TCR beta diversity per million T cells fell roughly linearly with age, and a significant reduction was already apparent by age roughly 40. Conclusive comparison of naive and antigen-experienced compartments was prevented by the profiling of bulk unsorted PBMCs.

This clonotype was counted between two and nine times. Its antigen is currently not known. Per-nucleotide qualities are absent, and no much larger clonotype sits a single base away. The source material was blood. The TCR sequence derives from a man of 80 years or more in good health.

Read as DNA, the sequence is TGTGCCAGCAGCGTAGCTTGGGGCGCCCAAGAGACCCAGTACTTC. Translated, this is CASSVAWGAQETQYF. The V gene is TRBV9 and the J gene is TRBJ2-5; the best D guess is TRBD1, with 5 bases matching. The CDR3 contains 15 residues, cysteine and phenylalanine counted. Kept here is only the CDR3 DNA, which spans 45 bases and is read in frame from base 1. From a lookup of the germline V gene, CDR1 and CDR2 are SGDLS and YYNGEE. V loses 0 bases of germline sequence and J loses 1 base, and the interval between the two ends is 10 bases.